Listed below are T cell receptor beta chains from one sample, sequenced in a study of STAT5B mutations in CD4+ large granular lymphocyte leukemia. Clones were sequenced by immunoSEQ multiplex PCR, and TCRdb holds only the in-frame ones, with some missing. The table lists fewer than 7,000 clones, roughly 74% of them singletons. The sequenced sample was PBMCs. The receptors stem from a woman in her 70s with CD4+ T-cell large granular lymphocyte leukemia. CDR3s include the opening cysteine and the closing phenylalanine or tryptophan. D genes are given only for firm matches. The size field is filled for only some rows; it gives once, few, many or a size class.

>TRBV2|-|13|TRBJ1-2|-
CASSEGTDPSYTF
TGTGCCAGCAGTGAAGGAACCGACCCATCCTACACCTTC
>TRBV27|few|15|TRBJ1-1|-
CASSARWGGDTEAFF
TGTGCCAGCAGTGCCAGGTGGGGTGGGGACACTGAAGCTTTCTTT
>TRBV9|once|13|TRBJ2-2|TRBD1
CATRQGNTGELFF
TGCGCGACCCGACAGGGGAACACCGGGGAGCTGTTTTTT
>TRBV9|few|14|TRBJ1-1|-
CASSVELQGTEAFF
TGTGCCAGCAGCGTAGAGCTCCAGGGAACTGAAGCTTTCTTT
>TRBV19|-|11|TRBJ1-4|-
CASRIHEKLFF
TGTGCCAGCAGAATACATGAAAAACTGTTTTTT
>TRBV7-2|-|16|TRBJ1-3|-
CASSLRGLSSGNTIYF
TGTGCCAGCAGCTTACGTGGGCTGAGCTCTGGAAACACCATATATTTT
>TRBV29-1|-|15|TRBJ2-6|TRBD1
CSVSLGTVGANVLTF
TGCAGCGTTAGCCTCGGGACAGTCGGGGCCAACGTCCTGACTTTC
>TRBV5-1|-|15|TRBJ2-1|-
CASSALGGINNEQFF
TGCGCCAGCAGCGCCCTTGGCGGGATAAACAATGAGCAGTTCTTC
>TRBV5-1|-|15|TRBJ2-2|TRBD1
CASSKGQGETGELFF
TGCGCCAGCAGCAAGGGACAGGGAGAAACCGGGGAGCTGTTTTTT
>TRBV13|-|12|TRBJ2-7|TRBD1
CASSLDRAEQYF
TGTGCCAGCAGCTTGGACAGGGCCGAGCAGTACTTC
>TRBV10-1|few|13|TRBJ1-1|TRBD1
CATSRDSNTEAFF
TGCGCCACCTCCCGGGACAGCAACACTGAAGCTTTCTTT
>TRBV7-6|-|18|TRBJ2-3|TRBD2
CASSLGLAGGWGTDTQYF
TGTGCCAGCAGCTTAGGTCTAGCGGGAGGGTGGGGCACAGATACGCAGTATTTT
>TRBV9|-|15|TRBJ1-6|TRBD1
CASSPPGQGNSPLHF
TGTGCCAGCAGCCCTCCCGGACAGGGCAATTCACCCCTCCACTTT